This TCR beta chain was observed in a study of blood T cell repertoires in COVID-19 (dated by TCRdb to about 2020). Some background on the complete study: Samples from collaborators originated in the United States, Italy and Spain and spanned both the acute and convalescent phases of COVID-19. The material from the prospective study consisted of cDNA or gDNA derived from T cells, B-cell-depleted T cells, or PBMCs. The repertoires were released in a freely available public database intended as a resource for research on the immune response to SARS-CoV-2. Subjects who had been exposed to COVID-19, were actively infected with it, or had recovered from it provided the deeply sampled blood TCRbeta repertoires that made up the dataset. Where HLA class I and class II types were available, the types were taken from metadata supplied by the sample provider, not from assay-based typing. Nearly every sample came with metadata listing a de-identified subject ID, COVID-19 status, age in years and sex. The samples were drawn from the first 160 participants of the ongoing ImmuneRACE study and from about 1,200 subjects provided by 6 global collaborators. Results the study describes overall, beyond this receptor: The quantity of clinical and demographic metadata differed by source and by participant and was supplied without curation.

TCRbeta CDR3 regions were amplified from genomic DNA using the immunoSEQ Assay, a bias-controlled multiplex PCR. Regarding the original processing steps: Within the assay, amplification of reference gene primers was used to estimate how many nucleated cells each sample contained. To quantify the absolute abundance of each unique TCRbeta CDR3 rearrangement, sequence reads were collapsed and filtered. For each sample, productive Simpson clonality was calculated as the square root of Simpson's diversity index over productive rearrangements. The source is immuneACCESS, and TCRdb retained only in-frame sequences with V and J called. Part of the clones is not carried over; for the studies checked, unresolved V genes explain less than half of this, and the remainder is unexplained. Clone size and V and J calls were adopted from that table, with D and trimming inferred from the DNA. The sample yields 150,000 or so clones; under 90% were counted once. The top ten clones comprise 12% of the sample.

The CDR3 runs 16 amino acids, cysteine and phenylalanine included. Only the CDR3 portion is preserved as DNA: 48 bases, with reading frame beginning at the first base. As encoded in the germline V gene (reference sequence), CDR1 is LGHDT while CDR2 is YNNKEL. At the junction V is shortened by 4 bases and J by 0 bases, with 13 bases in between. Enrolling through a virtual design, the prospective study's participants ranged in age from roughly 18 to 89 years and lived across roughly 23 United States geographic areas. To assign participants to cohorts, the prospective study relied on clinical history that participants themselves reported in a screening survey and a study questionnaire. For ImmuneRACE Cohort 3, a participant was defined as recovered based on two consecutive negative NP/OP PCR tests, clearance by a healthcare professional, or resolution of symptoms. In the prospective study, mobile phlebotomists collected whole blood, serum and a nasopharyngeal or oropharyngeal swab from each participant. Additional blood draws and questionnaires over an approximately two-month period could optionally be provided by prospective study participants. Before DNA extraction, prospective study blood samples were shipped either frozen or at room temperature.

A remark on this clone: Its antigen is still unknown. Base qualities are not recorded, but no much larger clone differs from it by a single base.

The source material was PBMCs or T cells enriched from blood (not recorded which). In this chain, TRBV3-1 (or the pseudogene TRBV3-2) is recombined with TRBJ2-1; the D gene assignment is ambiguous. The clonotype was recovered from a man aged 50-59 years who had recovered from COVID-19. The CDR3 protein is CASSPYLGSSYNEQFF. The base sequence is TGTGCCAGCAGCCCATACCTAGGAAGCTCCTACAATGAGCAGTTCTTC.